These 23 T cell receptor beta chains originate from one sample sequenced in a study of blood T cell repertoires in COVID-19. The repertoire was sequenced with immunoSEQ multiplex PCR; TCRdb's copy has only in-frame clones and lacks some. The table includes 110,000 or so clones, approximately 83% detected once. The sequencing input was peripheral blood. The source is a man in his forties or fifties with acute or convalescent COVID-19.

This clone was detected a few times. The gene calls are TRBV27 and TRBJ2-7, with 12 bases aligning to TRBD2. Per germline, CDR1 MNHEY and CDR2 SMNVEV (reference sequence). CDR3 length equals 18 residues. V lost 2 bases and J lost 4; bases outside the gene matches: 12. The CDR3 sequence is CASSLIWGTTSGSYEQYF. The CDR3, as DNA: TGTGCCAGCAGTTTAATTTGGGGAACGACTAGCGGGAGTTACGAGCAGTACTTC.

The J gene is TRBJ2-7, the V gene TRBV5-1; 7 bases line up with TRBD1. V shed 3 bases, J shed 0 bases, and the junction held 9 bases outside the gene matches. The length of the CDR3 is 16 residues. Germline lookup yields CDR1 SGHRS and CDR2 YFSETQ. In nucleotides, the CDR3 is TGCGCCAGCAGCTCCTACAGGGGCCCACCCTCCTACGAGCAGTACTTC. This sequence encodes CASSSYRGPPSYEQYF. Drawing the rest from reference TRBV5-1 and TRBJ2-7, the complete variable domain is KAGVTQTPRYLIKTRGQQVTLSCSPISGHRSVSWYQQTPGQGLQFLFEYFSETQRNKGNFPGRFSGRQFSNSRSEMNVSTLELGDSALYLCASSSYRGPPSYEQYFGPGTRLTVT.

This clone was seen only once. The V and J genes are TRBV28 and TRBJ2-7, with 7 positions matching TRBD2. This CDR3 is 15 amino acids long. The germline V gene has CDR1 MDHEN and CDR2 SYDVKM. The V segment lost 6 bases and the J segment 2 bases; nucleotides outside the gene matches: 10. Here the CDR3 reads CASSPRGRATYEQYF. The CDR3 DNA follows: TGTGCCAGCAGCCCAAGAGGGAGGGCCACCTACGAGCAGTACTTC.

This clone occurred a few times. The chain carries TRBV12-3 or TRBV12-4 and TRBJ1-1; no firm D call. CDR3 size: 13 residues. V was shortened by 4 bases and J by 6 bases, with 12 bases between the two germline ends. CDR3 protein: CASSSRVGAEAFF. For the CDR3, the DNA is TGTGCCAGCAGTTCGCGGGTCGGGGCTGAAGCTTTCTTT.

The chain is built from TRBV4-1 and TRBJ2-2, with 7 nucleotides matching TRBD2. The CDR3 runs 16 residues. Germline CDR1 is MGHRA and CDR2 is YSYEKL. The V gene end was trimmed by 3 bases and the J gene end by 0 bases; junction bases not matched to a gene: 4. DNA for the CDR3: TGCGCCAGCAGCCATTCTACTAGCGCGAACACCGGGGAGCTGTTTTTT. Amino acid sequence: CASSHSTSANTGELFF.

The chain carries TRBV3-1 (or the pseudogene TRBV3-2) and TRBJ1-2, with 8 bases lining up with TRBD1. CDR1 and CDR2 from the germline V gene are LGHDT and YNNKEL (reference sequence). J gave up 8 bases and V 6 bases, and 11 bases lay outside the gene matches. This CDR3 has 14 residues. The CDR3 sequence is CASRAGQGPWGYTF. The CDR3 DNA reads TGTGCCAGCAGAGCTGGACAGGGCCCGTGGGGCTACACCTTC.

The chain is built from TRBV5-1 and TRBJ1-4, with no clear D. Germline-derived CDR1 and CDR2 are SGHRS and YFSETQ. This CDR3 has 12 amino acids. The V end was cut by 4 bases, the J end by 8 bases, with 9 bases between. The CDR3 nucleotides are TGCGCCAGCAGCCTCAATGGCGAAAAACTGTTTTTT. Its protein is CASSLNGEKLFF.

The genes are TRBV15 and TRBJ1-2; the D is unclear. The CDR3 loop spans 15 amino acids. Germline V gene lookup returns CDR1 LNHNV and CDR2 YYDKDF (reference sequence). Deletions cut 0 bases from V and 8 bases from J, with 16 bases between. The CDR3 sequence is CATSRDMGPEGGYTF. The CDR3, as DNA: TGTGCCACCAGCAGAGATATGGGCCCTGAGGGCGGCTACACCTTC.

V and J are TRBV11-1 and TRBJ2-3, with 8 bases lining up with TRBD2. The V and J ends lost 3 bases and 2 bases, in that order; junction bases with no gene match: 7. Germline V gene lookup returns CDR1 SGHAT and CDR2 FQDESV (reference sequence). This CDR3 contains 16 residues. CDR3: CASSFLAGGSTDTQYF. The CDR3 coding sequence is TGTGCCAGCAGCTTTCTGGCGGGAGGCTCCACAGATACGCAGTATTTT.

The V call is TRBV5-4, the J call TRBJ2-7; 11 bases align to TRBD1. The CDR3 sequence is 16 residues long. Germline V gene sequence: CDR1 SGHNT, CDR2 YYREEE (reference sequence). After removal of 4 bases from V and 2 bases from J, the junction contained 8 bases not matched to a gene. CDR3 protein: CASSGWTGGSAYEQYF. Written as DNA, the CDR3 is TGTGCCAGCAGCGGGTGGACAGGGGGCAGCGCCTACGAGCAGTACTTC.

The V call is TRBV5-6, the J call TRBJ2-1, with 8 nucleotides matching TRBD2. CDR3 length equals 14 residues. V lost 3 bases to trimming and J lost 7 bases; unmatched junction nucleotides: 6. CDR1 is SGHDT and CDR2 is YYEEEE in the germline V gene. In DNA, the CDR3 is TGTGCCAGCAGCTGGACCGGGACTAGGAATGAGCAGTTCTTC. Residues: CASSWTGTRNEQFF.

The chain recombines TRBV30 with TRBJ2-7, with D possibly being TRBD1 (5 bases). This CDR3 region has 13 residues. Germline-derived CDR1 and CDR2 are GTSNPN and SVGIG (reference sequence). The germline V and J ends were trimmed by 1 base and 1 base, with 8 bases remaining between them. CDR3 coding DNA: TGTGCCTGGAGTGAGGGGATTTCCTACGAGCAGTACTTC. Protein: CAWSEGISYEQYF.

The chain employs TRBV19 and TRBJ1-1, with D possibly matching TRBD1 (5 bases). Trimming took 4 bases from V and 4 from J, leaving 10 bases between them. CDR3 size: 13 residues. Germline V gene lookup returns CDR1 LNHDA and CDR2 SQIVND (reference sequence). This CDR3 reads CASSSWGLTEAFF. The CDR3 coding sequence is TGTGCCAGTAGTAGCTGGGGACTCACTGAAGCTTTCTTT.

Notes on this clone: Other nucleotide sequences in the sample specify the same CDR3. The rearrangement joins TRBV30 to TRBJ1-2, with D possibly TRBD1 on 6 matching bases. Germline V CDR1 and CDR2: GTSNPN, SVGIG (reference sequence). This CDR3 has 13 amino acids. Deletions cut 2 bases from V and 5 bases from J, with 12 bases between. DNA of the CDR3: TGTGCCTGGAGTAGAGACAGGCCATATGGCTACACCTTC. This encodes CAWSRDRPYGYTF.

The rearrangement links TRBV12-3 or TRBV12-4 to TRBJ1-2; tentative D call: TRBD1 (5 bases). The CDR3 runs to 13 residues. V was pared by 4 bases and J by 4 bases, with 10 bases between. The CDR3 reads CASSSTAIYGYTF. CDR3 DNA: TGTGCCAGCAGTTCGACAGCCATCTATGGCTACACCTTC.

The V gene is TRBV19, the J gene TRBJ2-7, with D hard to call. This CDR3 region has 13 residues. V was pared by 1 base and J by 2 bases, with 6 bases between. CDR1 is LNHDA and CDR2 is SQIVND in the germline V gene (reference sequence). The CDR3 sequence: CASSIGGTYEQYF. In DNA form, the CDR3 reads TGTGCCAGTAGTATAGGAGGCACCTACGAGCAGTACTTC.

The table lists this clone with a count of one. This chain connects TRBV30 to TRBJ1-4, with D possibly TRBD1 on 5 matching bases. The CDR3 is made up of 13 amino acids. Germline V gene data show CDR1 as GTSNPN and CDR2 as SVGIG (reference sequence). For the CDR3, the DNA is TGTGCTTCGCTTGGGGCGCGGTCAGAAGGGCTGTTTTTT. Protein: CASLGARSEGLFF.

V is TRBV11-3 and J is TRBJ2-7; 7 nucleotides match TRBD2. The V gene end was trimmed by 5 bases and the J gene end by 7 bases; junction bases not matched to a gene: 11. This CDR3 is built from 14 residues. Germline values: CDR1 SGHNT, CDR2 YENEEA. The CDR3 loop is CASSPRDGGSEQYF. In DNA, the CDR3 is TGTGCCAGCAGCCCGCGGGACGGGGGGAGTGAGCAGTACTTC.

CDR3 loop: CASSPAGEPNTGELFF. The CDR3 coding sequence is TGTGCCAGCAGCCCAGCGGGGGAACCGAACACCGGGGAGCTGTTTTTT. J is TRBJ2-2 and V is TRBV7-9, with TRBD2 identical over 8 bases. Looked up from germline, CDR1 is SEHNR and CDR2 is FQNEAQ (reference sequence). The CDR3 spans 16 residues. J lost 0 bases, V lost 5 bases, and 5 bases had no gene match.

The J gene is TRBJ1-4, the V gene TRBV7-9; possibly TRBD1 for D (5 bases). Trimming pared 3 bases from V and 4 bases from J, leaving 12 bases between. CDR1 and CDR2 (germline): SEHNR, FQNEAQ (reference sequence). This CDR3 comprises 15 residues. DNA for the CDR3: TGTGCCAGCAGCTTTTCCGGGGGGAATAATGAAAAACTGTTTTTT. Protein product: CASSFSGGNNEKLFF.

V is TRBV29-1 and J is TRBJ2-2, with D unclear. Germline V CDR1 and CDR2: SQVTM, ANQGSEA. The CDR3 sequence is 14 residues long. The V end was cut by 6 bases, the J end by 1 base, with 12 bases between. The CDR3 DNA reads TGCAGCGTAGTACAAGATATGAACACCGGGGAGCTGTTTTTT. Its protein is CSVVQDMNTGELFF.

This clone appeared a few times. This chain uses TRBV5-8 with TRBJ1-2, with 7 bases fitting TRBD1. Germline CDR1 is SGHTS and CDR2 is YDEGEE. The length of the CDR3 is 14 residues. V was pared by 2 bases and J by 4 bases, with 5 bases of the junction left unmatched. The chain's CDR3 is CASSLTGVGYGYTF. Written as DNA, the CDR3 is TGTGCCAGCAGCTTAACAGGGGTAGGCTATGGCTACACCTTC.

V usage is TRBV6-1 and J usage is TRBJ2-1, with D possibly matching TRBD2 (5 bases). The CDR3 runs to 16 residues. In germline, CDR1 is MNHNS, CDR2 SASEGT. Trimming shortened V by 4 bases and J by 7 bases, and 20 bases separated the two germline ends. The CDR3 DNA is TGTGCCAGCAGTGGATCGAAGCGGTACTTCTATAATGAGCAGTTCTTC. Translated, it gives CASSGSKRYFYNEQFF.